This passage covers 24 T cell receptor beta chains from one sample sequenced in a study of blood T cell repertoires in COVID-19. The table came from immunoSEQ multiplex PCR; TCRdb's copy has only in-frame clones and leaves some out. The sample has hundreds of thousands of clones, around 83% seen once; the top ten hold around 7.2%. The sequencing input was peripheral blood. These receptors were obtained from a woman between 50 and 59 years old with acute or convalescent COVID-19.

The V gene is TRBV7-9, the J gene TRBJ2-2; 8 bases map to TRBD1. After removal of 6 bases from V and 1 base from J, the junction contained 1 base not matched to a gene. This CDR3 spans 14 amino acids. Germline assignment: CDR1 SEHNR and CDR2 FQNEAQ (reference sequence). The DNA of the CDR3 is TGTGCCAGCAGGGGACAGGTGAACACCGGGGAGCTGTTTTTT. Its translation is CASRGQVNTGELFF.

The CDR3 DNA reads as TGCAGCGCAATTTCGGGACTAGTCATAAACGAGCAGTACTTC. Its translation is CSAISGLVINEQYF. The rearrangement uses TRBV29-1 and TRBJ2-7; 8 bases agree with TRBD2. CDR3 length: 14 residues. Germline V gives CDR1 SQVTM, CDR2 ANQGSEA. V shed 7 bases, J shed 5 bases, and the junction held 13 bases outside the gene matches.

This clone was observed a few times. V gene TRBV30 combines with J gene TRBJ2-1, with D unresolved. CDR3 length: 11 residues. CDR1 is GTSNPN and CDR2 is SVGIG in the germline V gene (reference sequence). The V end lost 6 bases, the J end lost 6 bases, and 9 bases lay between the germline ends. The CDR3 sequence is CACGLGNEQFF. Written as DNA, the CDR3 is TGTGCCTGCGGGTTGGGCAATGAGCAGTTCTTC.

The rearrangement uses TRBV6-5 and TRBJ2-3; 11 bases fit TRBD1. The V gene's germline CDR1 is MNHEY and CDR2 SVGAGI. The CDR3 is 13 amino acids. V dropped 6 bases and J dropped 6; count of bases not matched to a gene: 2. CDR3 sequence reads: CASRGTGGDTQYF. CDR3 in DNA: TGTGCCAGCAGGGGGACAGGGGGGGATACGCAGTATTTT.

V usage is TRBV13 and J usage is TRBJ2-7; 13 positions match TRBD2. V gave up 1 base and J gave up 4 bases; unmatched junction bases: 7. CDR1 and CDR2 (germline): PRHDT, FYEKMQ (reference sequence). The CDR3 has 17 amino acids. Here the CDR3 reads CASSLDTSGGEIYEQYF. For the CDR3, the DNA is TGTGCCAGCAGCTTAGATACTAGCGGGGGGGAGATATACGAGCAGTACTTC.

The CDR3 loop reads CASSFGAWTEAFF. CDR3 DNA: TGTGCCAGCAGTTTTGGGGCGTGGACTGAAGCTTTCTTT. This chain uses TRBV12-3 or TRBV12-4 with TRBJ1-1, with D possibly TRBD1 on 5 matching bases. V was pared by 3 bases and J by 5 bases, with 10 bases between. The CDR3 extends over 13 amino acids.

CDR3 amino acids: CASSRQSSYEQYF. CDR3 in DNA: TGTGCCAGCAGCCGACAGAGCTCCTACGAGCAGTACTTC. The chain recombines TRBV28 with TRBJ2-7; D is possibly TRBD1 (5 bases). The CDR3 consists of 13 residues. Germline V CDR1 and CDR2: MDHEN, SYDVKM. V lost 6 bases to trimming and J lost 0 bases, with 9 bases between them.

The V gene is TRBV9, the J gene TRBJ2-1, with 7 bases lining up with TRBD2. CDR3 length equals 15 residues. In germline, CDR1 is SGDLS, CDR2 YYNGEE. J was trimmed by 7 bases and V by 0 bases; bases with no gene match: 7. The CDR3 DNA sequence: TGTGCCAGCAGCGTAGTTGCGGGGGTGAGGAATGAGCAGTTCTTC. This codes for CASSVVAGVRNEQFF.

This chain joins TRBV6-6 and TRBJ1-2; 7 bases align to TRBD1. CDR1 MNHNY and CDR2 SVGAGI come from the germline V gene (reference sequence). V dropped 7 bases and J dropped 6; count of bases not matched to a gene: 8. The CDR3 consists of 13 residues. CDR3 protein: CASKPAGGNGYTF. The CDR3 DNA sequence: TGTGCCAGCAAGCCCGCAGGGGGTAATGGCTACACCTTC.

Notes on this clone: Compared with germline, one end of the junction differs, possibly owing to a read error. This chain links TRBV29-1 with TRBJ1-5, with 8 bases matching TRBD1. The V gene's germline CDR1 is SQVTM and CDR2 ANQGSEA. The CDR3 is made up of 13 amino acids. The CDR3 nucleotides read TGCAGCGTGGAAGACAGGGGCAACGGGCCCCAGCATTTT. Translating gives CSVEDRGNGPQHF.

The chain recombines TRBV19 with TRBJ1-2; D remains unclear. The V gene's germline CDR1 is LNHDA and CDR2 SQIVND (reference sequence). Trimming shortened V by 2 bases and J by 8 bases, and 12 bases separated the two germline ends. The CDR3 runs to 13 residues. CDR3 DNA sequence: TGTGCCAGTAGTATAACTCCACCGGGAGGCTACACCTTC. It encodes CASSITPPGGYTF.

V gene TRBV24-1 combines with J gene TRBJ2-1; 7 nucleotides align to TRBD2. The CDR3 sequence is 16 residues long. Germline loops: CDR1 KGHDR, CDR2 SFDVKD. V dropped 0 bases and J dropped 4; count of bases not matched to a gene: 5. CDR3 bases: TGTGCCACCAGTGATTTGGCAGCGGGAACTTACAATGAGCAGTTCTTC. Amino acid sequence: CATSDLAAGTYNEQFF.

CDR3 coding DNA: TGCGCCAGCAGCCGGAAGGAGGGCACCGGGGAGCTGTTTTTT. Encoded protein: CASSRKEGTGELFF. This rearrangement joins TRBV5-1 to TRBJ2-2, with D maybe TRBD2 (6 bases). Germline CDR1 reads SGHRS; CDR2 reads YFSETQ. This CDR3 spans 14 amino acids. Trimming stripped 4 bases from V and 4 bases from J, with 11 bases between.

In DNA form, the CDR3 reads TGTGCCAGCAGCTTAGCGGCAGGGATGGAGACCCAGTACTTC. Its protein product is CASSLAAGMETQYF. The V call is TRBV7-9, the J call TRBJ2-5, with a tentative D call TRBD1 (5 bases). CDR3 length: 14 amino acids. Trimming removed 0 bases from V and 5 bases from J, with 10 bases in between. Germline CDR1 reads SEHNR; CDR2 reads FQNEAQ (reference sequence).

The CDR3 bases are TGCGCCAGCTCCAAAAGGAGGGAGGATGAAAAACTGTTTTTT. This gives the protein CASSKRREDEKLFF. The chain couples TRBV10-1 to TRBJ1-4; D is ambiguous. Between the trimmed V and J ends, which lost 8 bases and 6 bases, there was a span of 16 bases. Germline V gives CDR1 WNHNN, CDR2 SYGVQD (reference sequence). This CDR3 has 14 residues.

The chain employs TRBV29-1 and TRBJ1-1; TRBD1 might be the D (6 bases). This CDR3 is built from 13 residues. V was clipped by 7 bases and J by 1 base, with 13 bases between them. The germline CDR1 and CDR2 sequences are SQVTM and ANQGSEA. This chain's CDR3 is CSAAQGSNTEAFF. In DNA form, the CDR3 reads TGCAGCGCGGCGCAGGGGTCGAACACTGAAGCTTTCTTT.

The rearrangement links TRBV28 to TRBJ1-2, with D possibly TRBD1 on 6 matching bases. CDR3 length: 14 amino acids. The V gene lost 4 bases and the J gene lost 4 bases, with 13 bases spanning the gap. CDR1 is MDHEN, CDR2 SYDVKM, per germline. In nucleotides, the CDR3 is TGTGCCAGCAGTTCCTACCGACAGGCCTATGGCTACACCTTC. It codes for CASSSYRQAYGYTF.

The CDR3 DNA follows: TGCGCCAGCAGTTCGGCCGCGCAGGGGTTAGGCGAGCAGTACTTC. This encodes CASSSAAQGLGEQYF. The gene calls are TRBV5-1 and TRBJ2-7; possibly TRBD1 for D (6 bases). The germline CDR1 and CDR2 sequences are SGHRS and YFSETQ. The CDR3 has 15 amino acids. Trimming removed 5 bases at V and 6 bases at J, with 21 bases between.

On this clone itself: This sample also contains other DNA sequences that code for the same CDR3. This chain links TRBV5-1 with TRBJ2-1, with TRBD2 identical over 11 bases. Trimming took 1 base from V and 0 from J; bases not matched to a gene: 0. Per germline, CDR1 SGHRS and CDR2 YFSETQ. CDR3 length: 16 amino acids. The CDR3 here is CASSLTSGSSYNEQFF. The CDR3 coding sequence is TGCGCCAGCAGCTTGACTAGCGGGAGCTCCTACAATGAGCAGTTCTTC.

This clone was detected once. The chain joins TRBV7-8 to TRBJ1-1, with TRBD1 as a possible D gene (5 bases). CDR1 and CDR2 from the germline V gene are SGHVS and FQNEAQ. This CDR3 spans 13 amino acids. Trimming stripped 5 bases from V and 5 bases from J, with 12 bases between. The CDR3 loop is CASSPGGVTEAFF. The CDR3 region has the DNA TGTGCCAGCAGCCCGGGGGGGGTGACTGAAGCTTTCTTT.

The gene calls are TRBV5-1 and TRBJ2-1; D may be TRBD1 (6 bases). This CDR3 spans 14 amino acids. Trimming left V 1 base short and J 7 bases short, with 12 bases between. Germline CDR1 and CDR2: SGHRS and YFSETQ. CDR3 sequence: CASSLNLGGNEQFF. For the CDR3, the DNA is TGCGCCAGCAGCTTGAATCTAGGGGGAAATGAGCAGTTCTTC. The entire variable domain, with the rest obtained from reference TRBV5-1 and TRBJ2-1, is as follows: KAGVTQTPRYLIKTRGQQVTLSCSPISGHRSVSWYQQTPGQGLQFLFEYFSETQRNKGNFPGRFSGRQFSNSRSEMNVSTLELGDSALYLCASSLNLGGNEQFFGPGTRLTVL.

The table lists this clone with many counts. The rearrangement joins TRBV6-5 to TRBJ2-7, with D possibly being TRBD1 (5 bases). Looked up from germline, CDR1 is MNHEY and CDR2 is SVGAGI. V lost 0 bases to trimming and J lost 4 bases, with 10 bases between them. This CDR3 has 14 amino acids. CDR3 in DNA: TGTGCCAGCAGTTACTCGAAGGGGAATTACGAGCAGTACTTC. This sequence encodes CASSYSKGNYEQYF.

The chain couples TRBV4-1 to TRBJ2-7; D possibly corresponds to TRBD2 (6 bases). Between the trimmed V and J ends, which lost 1 base and 1 base, there was a span of 17 bases. Germline CDR1 is MGHRA and CDR2 is YSYEKL. The CDR3 runs to 17 residues. CDR3 in DNA: TGCGCCAGCAGCCAAGGCCACGGAGGGGCAGGGTCCTACGAGCAGTACTTC. This encodes CASSQGHGGAGSYEQYF.

The chain recombines TRBV11-2 with TRBJ2-1; maybe TRBD2 (5 bases). The CDR3 runs to 15 residues. V was clipped by 3 bases and J by 7 bases, with 16 bases between them. CDR1 SGHAT and CDR2 FQNNGV come from the germline V gene. The DNA for the CDR3 is TGTGCCAGCAGCTTCGATCGAGCACCGGGAAATGAGCAGTTCTTC. Its translation: CASSFDRAPGNEQFF. Using reference TRBV11-2 and TRBJ2-1 for the parts outside the CDR3, the full variable domain is EAGVAQSPRYKIIEKRQSVAFWCNPISGHATLYWYQQILGQGPKLLIQFQNNGVVDDSQLPKDRFSAERLKGVDSTLKIQPAKLEDSAVYLCASSFDRAPGNEQFFGPGTRLTVL.